This T cell receptor (beta chain) is from a study of T cell repertoires in cytomegalovirus infection. This clonotype appeared many times. What it binds is unknown. From the reads, TCRdb called clonotypes with MiXCR, one entry per CDR3 protein. The top ten clones hold roughly 50% of a sample with 80,000 or so distinct CDR3 sequences, roughly a quarter of them seen once. Germline V gives CDR1 DFQATT, CDR2 SNEGSKA (reference sequence). This CDR3 is built from 16 residues. The V end lost 1 base, the J end lost 9 bases, and 22 bases lay between the germline ends. Sequenced material: CD8+ T cells from cultured PBMCs, taken from culture after CMV antigen stimulation. This chain links TRBV20-1 with TRBJ2-1, with a weak D call TRBD1 (6 bases). This sequence was found in a human donor in good health (CMV status not recorded). Some clones in this sample may be carry-over from other donors' samples. The CDR3 coding sequence is TGCAGTGCTAGAGGGCTGAACCGGGACACTAGAATTGAGCAGTTCTTC. Translated: CSARGLNRDTRIEQFF.